One T cell receptor beta chain is described in this entry. The naive gate required viable CD3+CD4+ or CD3+CD8+ cells with CCR7+CD45RA+CD45RO-CD95-CD27+CD28+ phenotype. From germline, CDR1 is LGHNA and CDR2 YNFKEQ. V gave up 0 bases and J gave up 9 bases, with 7 bases separating them. CDR3 size: 12 residues. This record comes from a study of T cells after posttransplantation cyclophosphamide. Here immunoSEQ multiplex PCR was the method, and the copy in TCRdb shows in-frame clones only, minus some. The table includes 25,000 to 40,000 clones, roughly 91% detected once. The sequence was collected from a young man in good health and a related stem cell transplant donor. This chain connects TRBV4-2 to TRBJ2-3; D not certain. Sequencing was performed on naive CD4+ T cells sorted from blood. DNA of the CDR3: TGTGCCAGCAGCCAAGATTTCGGGACGCAGTATTTT. This gives the protein CASSQDFGTQYF.